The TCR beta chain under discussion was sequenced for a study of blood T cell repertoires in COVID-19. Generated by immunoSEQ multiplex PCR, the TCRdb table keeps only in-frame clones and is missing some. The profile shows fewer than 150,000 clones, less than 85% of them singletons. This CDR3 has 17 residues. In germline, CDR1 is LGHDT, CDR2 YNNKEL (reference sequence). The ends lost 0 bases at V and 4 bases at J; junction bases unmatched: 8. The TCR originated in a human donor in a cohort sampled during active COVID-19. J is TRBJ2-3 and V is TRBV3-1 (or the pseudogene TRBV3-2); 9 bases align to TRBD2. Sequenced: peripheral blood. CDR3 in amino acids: CASSQEWRGGGPDTQYF. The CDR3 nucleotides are TGTGCCAGCAGCCAAGAATGGCGGGGGGGCGGTCCAGATACGCAGTATTTT.